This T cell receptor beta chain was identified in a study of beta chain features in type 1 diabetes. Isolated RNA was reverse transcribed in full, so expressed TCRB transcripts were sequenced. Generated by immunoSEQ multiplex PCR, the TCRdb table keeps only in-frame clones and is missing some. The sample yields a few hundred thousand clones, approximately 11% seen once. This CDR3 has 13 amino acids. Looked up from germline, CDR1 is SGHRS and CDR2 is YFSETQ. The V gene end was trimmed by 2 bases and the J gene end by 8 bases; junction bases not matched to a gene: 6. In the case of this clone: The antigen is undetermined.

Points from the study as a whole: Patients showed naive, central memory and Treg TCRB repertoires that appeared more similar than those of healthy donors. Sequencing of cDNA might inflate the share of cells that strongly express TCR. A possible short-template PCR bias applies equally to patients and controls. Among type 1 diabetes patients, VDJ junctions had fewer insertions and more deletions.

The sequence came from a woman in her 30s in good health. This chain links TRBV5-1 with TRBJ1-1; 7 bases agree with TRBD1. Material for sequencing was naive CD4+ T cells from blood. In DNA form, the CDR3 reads TGCGCCAGCAGCTTCACAGGGGAGACAGAAGCTTTCTTT. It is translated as CASSFTGETEAFF.